This paragraph covers one T cell receptor (beta chain) sequence. The antigen is undetermined. As to time point: week 11, during vaccination. Doses consisted of 300 ug of mutant IDH1 20-mer peptide each, paired with topical imiquimod. The data stem from a study of a mutant IDH1 vaccine in newly diagnosed glioma. Generated by immunoSEQ multiplex PCR, the TCRdb table keeps only in-frame clones and is missing some. The sample holds fewer than 150,000 clones, roughly nine tenths seen once. V lost 6 bases to trimming and J lost 0 bases, with 14 bases between them. The CDR3 is 15 residues long. CDR1 is MDHEN, CDR2 SYDVKM, per germline.

This sequence originates from a woman aged 45 to 65 with glioma. The rearrangement joins TRBV28 to TRBJ1-2; D unresolved. This specimen consisted of PBMCs, obtained from a glioma patient whose treatment included an IDH1 peptide vaccine. Written as DNA, the CDR3 is TGTGCCAGCAGAAAAGGGCGCCGACCTAACTATGGCTACACCTTC. Encoded protein: CASRKGRRPNYGYTF.